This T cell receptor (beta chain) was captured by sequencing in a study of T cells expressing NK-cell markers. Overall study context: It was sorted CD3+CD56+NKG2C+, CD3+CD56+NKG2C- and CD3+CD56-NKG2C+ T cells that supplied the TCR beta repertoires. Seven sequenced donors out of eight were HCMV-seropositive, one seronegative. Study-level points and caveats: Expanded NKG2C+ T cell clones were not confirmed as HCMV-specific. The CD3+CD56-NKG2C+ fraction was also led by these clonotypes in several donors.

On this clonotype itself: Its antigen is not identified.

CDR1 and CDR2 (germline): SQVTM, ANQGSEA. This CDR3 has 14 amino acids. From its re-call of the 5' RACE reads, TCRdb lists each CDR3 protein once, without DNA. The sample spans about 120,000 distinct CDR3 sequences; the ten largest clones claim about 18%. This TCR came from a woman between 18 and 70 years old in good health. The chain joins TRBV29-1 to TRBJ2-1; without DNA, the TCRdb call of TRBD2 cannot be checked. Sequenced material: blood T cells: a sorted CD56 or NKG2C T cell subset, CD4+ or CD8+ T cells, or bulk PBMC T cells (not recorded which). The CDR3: CSVVGLASYNEQFF.